A single sample gave rise to the 25 T cell receptor beta chains below, sequenced in a study of shared clonotypes between healthy human individuals. Assay used: immunoSEQ multiplex PCR; TCRdb lists only in-frame clones, some missing. The table has 2 million to 2.5 million clones, about 90% seen once; the top ten hold 0.37%. Material: naive CD4+ T cells from PBMCs. Documented subset: CD45RA+ positively selected. The receptors derive from a man between 18 and 35 years old in good health. Some clones in this sample may be carry-over from other donors' samples.

This chain joins TRBV28 and TRBJ1-5, with D perhaps TRBD1 (6 bases). V was cut by 4 bases and J by 5 bases, with 18 bases left in between. This CDR3 is built from 16 residues. Germline CDR1 and CDR2: MDHEN and SYDVKM. The CDR3 nucleotides read TGTGCCAGCAGTTCCCCCACAGGGTTTACTGATCAGCCCCAGCATTTT. This gives the protein CASSSPTGFTDQPQHF.

The count of this clone is one. This sequence joins TRBV28 and TRBJ1-4; D gene uncertain. Looked up from germline, CDR1 is MDHEN and CDR2 is SYDVKM. The ends were cut back, 9 bases at V and 8 bases at J, with 16 bases in the middle. This CDR3 comprises 13 residues. Here the CDR3 reads CASSPPDLEKLFF. CDR3 DNA sequence: TGTGCCAGTTCCCCCCCGGACCTGGAAAAACTGTTTTTT.

The chain combines TRBV27 with TRBJ2-1, with TRBD1 identical over 7 bases. CDR3 length equals 17 residues. CDR1 and CDR2 (germline): MNHEY, SMNVEV (reference sequence). V lost 3 bases, J lost 0 bases, and 8 bases stayed unmatched. CDR3 protein: CASSFPFRGSSYNEQFF. The CDR3 DNA sequence: TGTGCCAGCAGTTTTCCCTTCAGGGGGAGCTCCTACAATGAGCAGTTCTTC.

V and J are TRBV2 and TRBJ1-5; 8 nucleotides match TRBD1. The CDR3 is made up of 14 amino acids. Trimming took 3 bases from V and 5 from J; bases not matched to a gene: 3. Germline assignment: CDR1 SNHLY and CDR2 FYNNEI. The CDR3 DNA follows: TGTGCCAGCAGTGAGACAGGGGCCGATCAGCCCCAGCATTTT. Translation: CASSETGADQPQHF. The full variable domain, its missing parts supplied by reference TRBV2 and TRBJ1-5, is EPEVTQTPSHQVTQMGQEVILRCVPISNHLYFYWYRQILGQKVEFLVSFYNNEISEKSEIFDDQFSVERPDGSNFTLKIRSTKLEDSAMYFCASSETGADQPQHFGDGTRLSIL.

This clone was found a few times. This sequence joins TRBV30 and TRBJ1-5; no clear D gene. The V gene lost 1 base and the J gene lost 9 bases, with 13 bases spanning the gap. Germline CDR1 GTSNPN, CDR2 SVGIG (reference sequence). This CDR3 is 13 amino acids long. The CDR3 DNA reads as TGTGCCTGGAGTGAAGTCGAAGTCGGGCCCCAGCATTTT. Protein: CAWSEVEVGPQHF.

This chain links TRBV9 with TRBJ2-7, with 10 bases identical to TRBD2. Germline V CDR1 and CDR2: SGDLS, YYNGEE. The V and J ends lost 0 bases and 7 bases, in that order; junction bases with no gene match: 7. The CDR3 length is 15 residues. The chain's CDR3 is CASSVGEGLAWEQYF. The CDR3 region has the DNA TGTGCCAGCAGCGTAGGAGAGGGACTAGCGTGGGAGCAGTACTTC.

This chain links TRBV5-4 with TRBJ1-1, with TRBD1 matching 7 bases. Per germline, CDR1 SGHNT and CDR2 YYREEE (reference sequence). The CDR3 runs 13 residues. With V trimmed by 4 bases and J by 2 bases, 2 bases remained unmatched. In DNA form, the CDR3 reads TGTGCCAGCAGCGGGGACAGTAACACTGAAGCTTTCTTT. Amino acid sequence: CASSGDSNTEAFF. The whole variable domain, filled in from reference TRBV5-4 and TRBJ1-1, reads ETGVTQSPTHLIKTRGQQVTLRCSSQSGHNTVSWYQQALGQGPQFIFQYYREEENGRGNFPPRFSGLQFPNYSSELNVNALELDDSALYLCASSGDSNTEAFFGQGTRLTVV.

The chain links TRBV27 to TRBJ1-2; the match to TRBD1 covers 10 bases. The CDR3 covers 15 residues. Germline V CDR1 and CDR2: MNHEY, SMNVEV (reference sequence). V shed 5 bases, J shed 6 bases, and the junction held 9 bases outside the gene matches. The chain's CDR3 is CASSILPGQGHGYTF. The DNA of the CDR3 is TGTGCCAGCAGTATACTTCCGGGACAGGGGCATGGCTACACCTTC.

With regard to this clone: Other DNA sequences within the sample encode an identical CDR3. The chain uses TRBV5-4 and TRBJ2-7, with D uncertain. The V end lost 0 bases, the J end lost 6 bases, and 4 bases lay between the germline ends. CDR1 and CDR2 (germline): SGHNT, YYREEE (reference sequence). The CDR3 is 11 residues long. CDR3 protein: CASSLATEQYF. CDR3 bases: TGTGCCAGCAGCTTGGCGACCGAGCAGTACTTC.

This clone occurred once. CDR3 in DNA: TGTGCCAGTAGTGACCCCCTAGCGGGAGCTCGAAAGCAGTTCTTC. Its translation: CASSDPLAGARKQFF. J is TRBJ2-1 and V is TRBV19; 10 nucleotides line up with TRBD2. CDR3 length equals 15 residues. The J segment lost 11 bases and the V segment lost 5 bases, leaving 12 bases of the junction unmatched. Germline V gives CDR1 LNHDA, CDR2 SQIVND (reference sequence).

With regard to this clone: The identical CDR3 is also encoded by other nucleotide sequences in the sample. The chain employs TRBV5-1 and TRBJ2-3, with a weak D call TRBD1 (6 bases). The CDR3 contains 16 residues. The germline CDR1 and CDR2 sequences are SGHRS and YFSETQ. V lost 0 bases to trimming and J lost 0 bases, with 11 bases between them. The CDR3 coding sequence is TGCGCCAGCAGCTTGGGGACAGCTGCTAGCACAGATACGCAGTATTTT. Its protein product is CASSLGTAASTDTQYF.

The V call is TRBV27, the J call TRBJ2-2; no reliable D call. V lost 9 bases and J 1 base, leaving 15 bases between the germline ends. Germline V CDR1 and CDR2: MNHEY, SMNVEV (reference sequence). The CDR3 has 15 amino acids. The DNA for the CDR3 is TGTGCCAGGTTGTGGGCTTCAGGGAACACCGGGGAGCTGTTTTTT. Translating gives CARLWASGNTGELFF.

The gene calls are TRBV5-1 and TRBJ2-5; D not resolved. Germline-derived CDR1 and CDR2 are SGHRS and YFSETQ. Trimming took 4 bases from V and 3 from J, leaving 10 bases between them. The CDR3 loop spans 13 amino acids. In DNA, the CDR3 is TGCGCCAGCAGCCTCCCGGCGGAAGAGACCCAGTACTTC. Its translation: CASSLPAEETQYF. Full variable domain (missing parts from reference TRBV5-1 and TRBJ2-5): KAGVTQTPRYLIKTRGQQVTLSCSPISGHRSVSWYQQTPGQGLQFLFEYFSETQRNKGNFPGRFSGRQFSNSRSEMNVSTLELGDSALYLCASSLPAEETQYFGPGTRLLVL.

The gene calls are TRBV27 and TRBJ2-5; 7 bases are shared with TRBD2. The CDR3 has 16 residues. Losses at the gene ends were 5 bases for V and 1 base for J; bases not matched to a gene: 10. Looked up from germline, CDR1 is MNHEY and CDR2 is SMNVEV (reference sequence). CDR3 coding DNA: TGTGCCAGCAGTCCCCGCCGGGCTAGCGGCCAAGAGACCCAGTACTTC. This gives the protein CASSPRRASGQETQYF.

The V call is TRBV7-9, the J call TRBJ1-3; perhaps TRBD1 as D (6 bases). In germline, CDR1 is SEHNR, CDR2 FQNEAQ (reference sequence). This CDR3 contains 14 residues. Deletions cut 5 bases from V and 0 bases from J, with 8 bases between. CDR3 coding DNA: TGTGCCAGCAGCGCGGACAGCTCTGGAAACACCATATATTTT. It encodes CASSADSSGNTIYF.

This clone was detected only a few times. Additional DNA sequences in this sample encode the identical CDR3. V is TRBV28 and J is TRBJ1-4; D gene unclear. The germline V gene has CDR1 MDHEN and CDR2 SYDVKM. The CDR3 has 15 residues. V lost 1 base to trimming and J lost 0 bases, with 6 bases between them. Written as DNA, the CDR3 is TGTGCCAGCAGTTTATTTGGGGCAACTAATGAAAAACTGTTTTTT. It translates to CASSLFGATNEKLFF.

This clone was recorded once. The chain carries TRBV28 and TRBJ2-2; 8 bases are a match to TRBD2. With V trimmed by 3 bases and J by 5 bases, 5 bases remained unmatched. In germline, CDR1 is MDHEN, CDR2 SYDVKM. CDR3 length equals 15 residues. Written as DNA, the CDR3 is TGTGCCAGCAGTTTTATCGGGAGGGCGACCGGGGAGCTGTTTTTT. It specifies CASSFIGRATGELFF.

V is TRBV28 and J is TRBJ1-1; D unresolved. Germline CDR1 and CDR2: MDHEN and SYDVKM. This CDR3 comprises 14 residues. Trimming shortened V by 3 bases and J by 0 bases, and 8 bases separated the two germline ends. CDR3 nucleotides: TGTGCCAGCAGTTTCGTCAGGATGAACACTGAAGCTTTCTTT. Amino acids: CASSFVRMNTEAFF. The variable domain in full, with the rest retrieved from reference TRBV28 and TRBJ1-1, is DVKVTQSSRYLVKRTGEKVFLECVQDMDHENMFWYRQDPGLGLRLIYFSYDVKMKEKGDIPEGYSVSREKKERFSLILESASTNQTSMYLCASSFVRMNTEAFFGQGTRLTVV.

This chain uses TRBV30 with TRBJ2-4, with D perhaps assigned TRBD1 or TRBD2 (6 bases each). The ends were cut back, 8 bases at V and 7 bases at J, with 21 bases in the middle. The germline V gene encodes CDR1 GTSNPN and CDR2 SVGIG (reference sequence). The CDR3 has 14 amino acids. The CDR3 spells CARGGGTTANIQYF. The CDR3 DNA is TGTGCCCGCGGAGGGGGGACAACAGCTAACATTCAGTACTTC.

This clone was seen only once. The chain combines TRBV19 with TRBJ1-2; 11 nucleotides match TRBD1. Germline V gives CDR1 LNHDA, CDR2 SQIVND (reference sequence). This CDR3 is built from 17 residues. V was pared by 9 bases and J by 10 bases, with 22 bases of the junction left unmatched. In DNA, the CDR3 is TGTGCCAGCACCGAAAAGAGGTTTTGGGACAGGGGGTTGATCTACACCTTC. This codes for CASTEKRFWDRGLIYTF.

The chain recombines TRBV5-7 with TRBJ2-7, with D hard to call. TRBV5-7 is an ORF, and what it does is uncertain. V was pared by 1 base and J by 2 bases, with 13 bases between. The CDR3 is made up of 15 amino acids. CDR3 sequence reads: CASSLLRGKTYEQYF. The CDR3 DNA reads as TGTGCCAGCAGCTTGCTACGAGGCAAAACCTACGAGCAGTACTTC.

This clone appeared once. The rearrangement uses TRBV5-6 and TRBJ1-2; the D is unclear. Trimming removed 4 bases at V and 4 bases at J, with 17 bases between. This CDR3 region has 15 residues. Germline V lookup: CDR1 SGHDT, CDR2 YYEEEE. The CDR3 reads CASSPYLIDSYGYTF. The CDR3 DNA reads as TGTGCCAGCAGCCCCTATCTGATTGATTCCTATGGCTACACCTTC.

This chain uses TRBV25-1 with TRBJ2-1; 9 bases are shared with TRBD2. There are 14 residues in the CDR3. With 3 bases clipped from V and 6 bases from J, the junction kept 3 bases outside the gene matches. Per germline, CDR1 MGHDK and CDR2 SYGVNS. Written as DNA, the CDR3 is TGTGCCAGCAGTGACTGGCGGGAGGGCAATGAGCAGTTCTTC. This translates into CASSDWREGNEQFF.

CDR3 region: CASSPFGETQYF. In nucleotides, the CDR3 is TGTGCCAGCAGTCCTTTTGGGGAGACCCAGTACTTC. The chain uses TRBV2 and TRBJ2-5; no clear D. This CDR3 has 12 residues. From germline, CDR1 is SNHLY and CDR2 FYNNEI. The germline V and J ends were trimmed by 5 bases and 5 bases, with 9 bases remaining between them. The full variable domain, rest sourced from reference TRBV2 and TRBJ2-5, is EPEVTQTPSHQVTQMGQEVILRCVPISNHLYFYWYRQILGQKVEFLVSFYNNEISEKSEIFDDQFSVERPDGSNFTLKIRSTKLEDSAMYFCASSPFGETQYFGPGTRLLVL.

J is TRBJ1-1 and V is TRBV27; unclear D gene. The CDR3 runs to 15 residues. V lost 1 base and J 0 bases, leaving 9 bases between the germline ends. Germline-derived CDR1 and CDR2 are MNHEY and SMNVEV (reference sequence). The CDR3 is CASSLLPAMNTEAFF. CDR3 nucleotides: TGTGCCAGCAGTTTATTGCCAGCGATGAACACTGAAGCTTTCTTT.